A selection of T cell receptor beta chains follows, all from one sample in a study of human T cells and chemical hapten exposure. TCRdb reanalysed the RACE reads using MiXCR and keeps one entry per CDR3 protein. The sample records 50,000 to 70,000 distinct CDR3 sequences, 9.5% to 15% being singletons. The sequences come from whole blood, collected in connection with sensitization to the hapten diphenylcyclopropenone (DPC). These receptor sequences come from a man aged 25 to 45 with alopecia areata. Some clones in this sample may be carry-over from other donors' samples. CDR3s include the opening cysteine and the closing phenylalanine or tryptophan. D genes are given only for firm matches. Part of the rows lack a size; the others show once, few, many or a class for expanded clones.

>TRBJ2-2|few|TRBV7-6|TRBD2
TGTGCCAGCAGTTCCGAGACTAGCGGGGCCGGGGAGCTGTTTTTT
CASSSETSGAGELFF
>TRBJ1-6|.|TRBV4-3|.
TGCGCCAGCAGCCAAGATCCAGGGATAAATAATTCACCCCTCCACTTT
CASSQDPGINNSPLHF
>TRBJ1-2|.|TRBV5-5|.
TGTGCCAGCAGCTTACAACCCGGTAACTATGGCTACACCTTC
CASSLQPGNYGYTF
>TRBJ2-6|few|TRBV24-1|.
TGTGCCACCAGTGATCGGAATTCTGGGGCCAACGTCCTGACTTTC
CATSDRNSGANVLTF
>TRBJ2-5|many|TRBV29-1|.
TGCAGCGTTCTCTCCCGGGGAGAGACCCAGTACTTC
CSVLSRGETQYF
>TRBJ2-2|many|TRBV28|.
TGTGCCAGCAGTTTTATCGGGGAGCTGTTTTTT
CASSFIGELFF
>TRBJ2-1|many|TRBV6-5|.
TGTGCCAGCAGACGGGGGCCCTACAATGAGCAGTTCTTC
CASRRGPYNEQFF
>TRBJ2-7|many|TRBV7-2|TRBD2
TGTGCCAGCAGCTTGAGCGGGGGGCAAACCTACGAGCAGTACTTC
CASSLSGGQTYEQYF
>TRBJ2-5|many|TRBV7-6|.
.
CASSTPVARGADF
>TRBJ2-3|many|TRBV7-9|TRBD1
TGTGCCAGCAACCCCGTGACAGGGCCGTTCACAGATACGCAGTATTTT
CASNPVTGPFTDTQYF
>TRBJ1-4|few|TRBV12-3/TRBV12-4|.
TGTGCCAGCAGGGCGGTCGATGAAAAACTGTTTTTT
CASRAVDEKLFF
>TRBJ1-6|many|TRBV5-4|.
TGTGCCAGCAACCCTCAGGGGTTGGATTCACCCCTCCACTTT
CASNPQGLDSPLHF